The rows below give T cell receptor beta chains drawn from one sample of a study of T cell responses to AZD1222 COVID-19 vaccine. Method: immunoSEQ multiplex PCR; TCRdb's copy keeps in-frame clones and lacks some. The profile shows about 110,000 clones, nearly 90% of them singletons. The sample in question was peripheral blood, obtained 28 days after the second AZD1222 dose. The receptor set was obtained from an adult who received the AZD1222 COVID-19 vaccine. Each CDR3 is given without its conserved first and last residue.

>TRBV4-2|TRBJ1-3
ASSQDPILGLSGNTIY
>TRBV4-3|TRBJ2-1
ASSQGVGQEQNEQF
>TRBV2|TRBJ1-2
ASSERQQTYGYT
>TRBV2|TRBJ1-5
ASSGGQPQH
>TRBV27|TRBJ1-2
ASSLAPPGGVTGYT
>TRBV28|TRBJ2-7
ASSRSGTTHYEQY
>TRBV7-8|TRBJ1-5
ASIPGRAVSNQPQH
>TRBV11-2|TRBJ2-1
ASSRTAQSYNEQF
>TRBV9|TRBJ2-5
ASSPTGGTETQY
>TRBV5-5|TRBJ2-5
ASSRDGTGASLTQY
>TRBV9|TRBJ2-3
ASSVSGGAADTQY
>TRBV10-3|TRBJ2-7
AIRQTSGREPGEQY
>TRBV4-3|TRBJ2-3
ASSQDLQRGTDTQY
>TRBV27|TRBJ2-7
ASESVEVSYEQY
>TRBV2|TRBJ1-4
ASTDRPRGTNEKLF
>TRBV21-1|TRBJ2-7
ASTKLPRDLAYEQY
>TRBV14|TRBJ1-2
ASSEANYGYT
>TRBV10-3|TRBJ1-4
AISEFRKTNEKLF
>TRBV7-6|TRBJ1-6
ASSLADEENSPLH
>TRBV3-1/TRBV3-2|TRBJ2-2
ASSRTRTRTGELF
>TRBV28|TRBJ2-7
ASRETSRYEQY
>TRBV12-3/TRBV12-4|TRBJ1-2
ASSFIFGYT
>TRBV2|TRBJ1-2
AGGTSYGYT
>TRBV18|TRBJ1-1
ASSPIAGNTEAF
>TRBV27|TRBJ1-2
ASSFGWGGGNYGYT